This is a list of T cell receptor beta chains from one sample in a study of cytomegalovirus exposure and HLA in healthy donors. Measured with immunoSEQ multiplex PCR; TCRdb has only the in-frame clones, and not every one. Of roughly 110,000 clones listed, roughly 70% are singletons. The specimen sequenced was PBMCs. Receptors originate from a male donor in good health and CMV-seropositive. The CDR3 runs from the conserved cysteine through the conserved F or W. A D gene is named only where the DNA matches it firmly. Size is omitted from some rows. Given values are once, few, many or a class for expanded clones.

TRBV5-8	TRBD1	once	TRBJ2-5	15	CASGGAGTGKETQYF	TGTGCCAGCGGTGGGGCCGGGACAGGGAAAGAGACCCAGTACTTC
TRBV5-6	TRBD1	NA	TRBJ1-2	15	CASSLSGTAVYGYTF	TGTGCCAGCAGCTTGTCCGGGACAGCAGTTTATGGCTACACCTTC
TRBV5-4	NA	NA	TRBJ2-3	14	CASSTRQPGDTQYF	TGTGCCAGCAGCACGCGACAGCCCGGGGATACGCAGTATTTT
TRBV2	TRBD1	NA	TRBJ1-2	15	CASSGGRGTGGGYTF	TGTGCCAGCAGTGGAGGTAGAGGGACAGGGGGTGGCTACACCTTC
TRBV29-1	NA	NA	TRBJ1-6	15	CSVRAGGSLNSPLHF	TGCAGCGTTAGAGCGGGAGGATCCCTAAATTCACCCCTCCACTTT
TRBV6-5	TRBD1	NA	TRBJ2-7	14	CASTKGTGSYEQYF	TGTGCCAGCACCAAGGGGACAGGATCCTACGAGCAGTACTTC
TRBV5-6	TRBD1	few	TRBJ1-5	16	CASSALTGTGAGAQHF	TGTGCCAGCAGCGCCCTCACCGGGACAGGGGCAGGAGCCCAGCATTTT
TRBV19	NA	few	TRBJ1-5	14	CASTTSASNQPQHF	TGTGCCAGTACTACTAGTGCGAGCAATCAGCCCCAGCATTTT
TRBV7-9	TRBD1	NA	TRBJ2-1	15	CASSLPNGQGGEQFF	TGTGCCAGCAGCTTACCCAACGGACAGGGAGGCGAGCAGTTCTTC
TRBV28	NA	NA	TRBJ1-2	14	CASRPQGRFLGYTF	TGTGCCAGCAGGCCCCAGGGGCGTTTTTTGGGCTACACCTTC
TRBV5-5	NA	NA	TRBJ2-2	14	CASSFRLSTGELFF	TGTGCCAGCAGCTTCCGCCTATCAACCGGGGAGCTGTTTTTT